These T cell receptor beta chains were read from a single sample in a study of blood T cell repertoires in COVID-19. Produced via immunoSEQ multiplex PCR; TCRdb's table is partial and in-frame only. The data contain about 15,000 clones, about 86% of them singletons. The sequencing input was peripheral blood. All receptors come from a man in his fifties or sixties with acute or convalescent COVID-19. Each CDR3 is given with its conserved first and last residue. The D gene is left open where the match is weak. Not all rows give a size; the values are once, few, many and, for expanded clones, a class.

V	size	J	D	DNA	CDR3
TRBV4-3	-	TRBJ1-4	TRBD1	TGCGCCAGCAGCCTAATTTATTCGGGACAGATAAATGAAAAACTGTTTTTT	CASSLIYSGQINEKLFF
TRBV28	once	TRBJ2-5	TRBD1	TGTGCCGTGGGGGACAGGGGGCGCGGGTTGACCCAGTACTTC	CAVGDRGRGLTQYF
TRBV6-2/TRBV6-3	-	TRBJ1-5	-	TGTGCCAGCAGCTCCCAGGTAGCAGGGCGGAATCAGCCCCAGCATTTT	CASSSQVAGRNQPQHF
TRBV21-1	-	TRBJ2-2	-	TGTGCCAGCAGCAATTTAGACAGGGGGGCAGGGGAGCTGTTTTTT	CASSNLDRGAGELFF
TRBV6-6	-	TRBJ2-5	TRBD1	TGTGCCAGCAGTCGTGGACAGGGCCCGGTATTAGGACAAGAGACCCAGTACTTC	CASSRGQGPVLGQETQYF
TRBV30	-	TRBJ2-7	TRBD2	TGTGCCTGGAGTGTTAGGGGTGGACTAGCGGGAGGAAGCTCCTACGAGCAGTACTTC	CAWSVRGGLAGGSSYEQYF
TRBV5-1	-	TRBJ2-3	TRBD2	TGCGCCAGCAGCTTGGAGGGACTAGCGGGTGTAAATACGCAGTATTTT	CASSLEGLAGVNTQYF
TRBV28	-	TRBJ1-2	TRBD1	TGTGCCAGCTTAATTGGCGACAGGGAGTCCAATGGCTACACCTTC	CASLIGDRESNGYTF
TRBV18	once	TRBJ1-6	TRBD1	TGTGCCAGCTCACCACCGGGGGGACAGGGGACTTCACCCCTCCACTTT	CASSPPGGQGTSPLHF
TRBV3-1/TRBV3-2	-	TRBJ2-1	-	TGTGCCAGCGCGCGGCGTTACAATGAGCAGTTCTTC	CASARRYNEQFF
TRBV7-9	-	TRBJ2-3	-	TGTGCCAGCAGCTCAAAACCGGTCCCGAGCACAGATACGCAGTATTTT	CASSSKPVPSTDTQYF
TRBV3-1/TRBV3-2	-	TRBJ2-7	-	TGTGCCAGCAGCCAAACTTACCTATACTACGAGCAGTACTTC	CASSQTYLYYEQYF
TRBV28	-	TRBJ1-1	-	TGTGCCAGCAGTTCTCCCCCGACATACAGTGAAGCTTTCTTT	CASSSPPTYSEAFF
TRBV19	-	TRBJ2-5	TRBD1	TGTGCCAGTAGTATGACGGGACAGCAAGAGACCCAGTACTTC	CASSMTGQQETQYF
TRBV10-2	once	TRBJ2-7	-	TGCGCCAGCAGTGTAGGGGACTACGAGCAGTACTTC	CASSVGDYEQYF
TRBV11-3	-	TRBJ2-1	TRBD1	TGTGCCAGTTCTGGGGACAGGGGAGGCAATGAGCAGTTCTTC	CASSGDRGGNEQFF
TRBV7-9	once	TRBJ1-4	-	TGTGCCAGCAGCTGGTCTTCAAGTCGCGATAATGAAAAACTGTTTTTT	CASSWSSSRDNEKLFF
TRBV6-5	-	TRBJ2-1	TRBD1	TGTGCCAGCAGGGACGACAGGGAACTCTACAATGAGCAGTTCTTC	CASRDDRELYNEQFF